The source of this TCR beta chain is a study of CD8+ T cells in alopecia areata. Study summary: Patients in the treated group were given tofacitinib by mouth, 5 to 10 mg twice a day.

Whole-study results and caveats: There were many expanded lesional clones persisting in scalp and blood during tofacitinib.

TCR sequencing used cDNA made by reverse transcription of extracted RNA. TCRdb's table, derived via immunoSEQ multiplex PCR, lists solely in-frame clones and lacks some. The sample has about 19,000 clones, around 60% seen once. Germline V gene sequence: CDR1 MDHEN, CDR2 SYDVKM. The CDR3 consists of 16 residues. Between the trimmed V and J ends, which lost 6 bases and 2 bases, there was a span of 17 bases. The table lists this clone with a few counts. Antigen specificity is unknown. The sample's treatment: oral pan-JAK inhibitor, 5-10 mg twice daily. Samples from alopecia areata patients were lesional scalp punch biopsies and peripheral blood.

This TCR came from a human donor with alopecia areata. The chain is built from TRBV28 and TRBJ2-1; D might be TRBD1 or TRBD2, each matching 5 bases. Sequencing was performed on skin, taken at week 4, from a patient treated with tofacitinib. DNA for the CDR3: TGTGCCAGCAGCCTTCCCTGGGACGCTCCCTACAATGAGCAGTTCTTC. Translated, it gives CASSLPWDAPYNEQFF. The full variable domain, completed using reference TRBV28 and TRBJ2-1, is DVKVTQSSRYLVKRTGEKVFLECVQDMDHENMFWYRQDPGLGLRLIYFSYDVKMKEKGDIPEGYSVSREKKERFSLILESASTNQTSMYLCASSLPWDAPYNEQFFGPGTRLTVL.